This TCR beta chain was observed in a study of T cells in Graves' hyperthyroidism and ophthalmopathy. The CDR3 is 19 residues long. Germline trimming cut 5 bases from V and 5 bases from J; bases unmatched to any gene: 22. Per germline, CDR1 MNHEY and CDR2 SMNVEV (reference sequence). Stable disease denoted Graves' hyperthyroidism without ophthalmopathy progression within 18 months. PBMCs were sourced from more than 9 ml fresh peripheral blood. This clonotype was counted once. Its antigen is not identified. The investigators amplified TCR beta CDR3 regions from RNA transcripts. The TCR CDR3 first-round RT-PCR relied on the HTBI primer set. Each CDR3 protein gets one entry after TCRdb re-called the multiplex PCR reads with MiXCR. The table lists about 720,000 distinct CDR3 sequences, about a sixth of them singletons. Study-wide findings and caveats: Blood also contained most expanded thyroid clonotypes above 0.001.

This chain connects TRBV27 to TRBJ2-3, with 7 nucleotides matching TRBD2. The sequence came from a man aged 18 to 30 with Graves' hyperthyroidism. The specimen sequenced was blood. The CDR3 is CASSLLGGGRGVIGDTQYF. The CDR3 DNA follows: TGTGCCAGCAGTCTTTTGGGGGGGGGAAGAGGGGTCATTGGAGATACGCAGTATTTT.